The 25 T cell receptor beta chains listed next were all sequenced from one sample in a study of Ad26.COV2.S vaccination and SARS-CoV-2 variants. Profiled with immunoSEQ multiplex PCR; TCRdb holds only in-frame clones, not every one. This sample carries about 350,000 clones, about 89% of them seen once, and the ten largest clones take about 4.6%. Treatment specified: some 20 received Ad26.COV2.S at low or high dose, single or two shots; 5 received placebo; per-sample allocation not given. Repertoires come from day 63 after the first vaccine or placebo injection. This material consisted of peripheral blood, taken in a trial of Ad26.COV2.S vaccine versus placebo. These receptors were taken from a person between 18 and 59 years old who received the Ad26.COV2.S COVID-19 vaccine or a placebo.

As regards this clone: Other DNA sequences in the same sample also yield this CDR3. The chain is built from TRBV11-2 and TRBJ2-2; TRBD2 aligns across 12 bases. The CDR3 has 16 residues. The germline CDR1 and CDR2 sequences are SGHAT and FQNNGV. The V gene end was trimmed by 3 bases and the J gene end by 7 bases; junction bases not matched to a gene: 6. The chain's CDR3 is CASSLLLAGGGGELFF. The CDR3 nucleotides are TGTGCCAGCAGCTTGTTACTAGCGGGAGGTGGCGGGGAGCTGTTTTTT.

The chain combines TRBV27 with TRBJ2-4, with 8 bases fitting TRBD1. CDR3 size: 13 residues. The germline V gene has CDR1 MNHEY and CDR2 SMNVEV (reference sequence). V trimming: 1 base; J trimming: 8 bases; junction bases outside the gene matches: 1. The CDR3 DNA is TGTGCCAGCAGTTTATACAGGGGGGACATTCAGTACTTC. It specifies CASSLYRGDIQYF.

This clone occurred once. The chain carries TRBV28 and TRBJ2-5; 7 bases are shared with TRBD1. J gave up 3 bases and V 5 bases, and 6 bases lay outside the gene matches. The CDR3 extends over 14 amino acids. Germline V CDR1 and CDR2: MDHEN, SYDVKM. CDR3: CASSPSGTEETQYF. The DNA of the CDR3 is TGTGCCAGCAGTCCCTCCGGGACAGAAGAGACCCAGTACTTC.

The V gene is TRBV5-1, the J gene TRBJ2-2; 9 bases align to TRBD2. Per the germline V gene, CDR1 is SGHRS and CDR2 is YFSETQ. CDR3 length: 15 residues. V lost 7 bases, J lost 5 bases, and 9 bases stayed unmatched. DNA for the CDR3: TGCGCCAGCGGGAGGCTAGCGGGAAGAACCGGGGAGCTGTTTTTT. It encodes CASGRLAGRTGELFF.

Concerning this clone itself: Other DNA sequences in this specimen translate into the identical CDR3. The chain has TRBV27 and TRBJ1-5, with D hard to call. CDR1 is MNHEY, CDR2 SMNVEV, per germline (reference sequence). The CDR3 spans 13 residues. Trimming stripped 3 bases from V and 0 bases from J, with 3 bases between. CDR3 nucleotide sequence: TGTGCCAGCAGTTTGAGTAGCAATCAGCCCCAGCATTTT. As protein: CASSLSSNQPQHF.

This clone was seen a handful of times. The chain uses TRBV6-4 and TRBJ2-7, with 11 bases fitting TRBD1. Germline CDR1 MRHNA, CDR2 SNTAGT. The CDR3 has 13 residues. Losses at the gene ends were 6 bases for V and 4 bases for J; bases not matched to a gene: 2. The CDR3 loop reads CASSRDRGYEQYF. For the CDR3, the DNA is TGTGCCAGCAGCCGGGACAGGGGGTACGAGCAGTACTTC.

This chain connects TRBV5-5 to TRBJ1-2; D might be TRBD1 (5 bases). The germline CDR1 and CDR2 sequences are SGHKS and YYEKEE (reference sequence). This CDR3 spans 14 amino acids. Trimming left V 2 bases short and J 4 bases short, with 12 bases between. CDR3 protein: CASSFGGGGYGYTF. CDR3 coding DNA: TGTGCCAGCAGCTTTGGGGGAGGCGGCTATGGCTACACCTTC. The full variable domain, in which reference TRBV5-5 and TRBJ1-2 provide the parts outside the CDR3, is DAGVTQSPTHLIKTRGQQVTLRCSPISGHKSVSWYQQVLGQGPQFIFQYYEKEERGRGNFPDRFSARQFPNYSSELNVNALLLGDSALYLCASSFGGGGYGYTFGSGTRLTVV.

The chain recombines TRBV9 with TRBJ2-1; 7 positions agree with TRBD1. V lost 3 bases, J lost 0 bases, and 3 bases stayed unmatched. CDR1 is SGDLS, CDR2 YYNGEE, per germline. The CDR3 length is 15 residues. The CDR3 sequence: CASSATGVSYNEQFF. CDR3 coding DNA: TGTGCCAGCAGCGCTACAGGGGTCTCCTACAATGAGCAGTTCTTC.

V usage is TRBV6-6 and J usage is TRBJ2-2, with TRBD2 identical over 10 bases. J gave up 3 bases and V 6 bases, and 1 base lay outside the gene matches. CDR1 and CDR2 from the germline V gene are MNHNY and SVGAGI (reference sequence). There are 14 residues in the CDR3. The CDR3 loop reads CASRGTSDTGELFF. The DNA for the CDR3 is TGTGCCAGCAGAGGGACTAGCGACACCGGGGAGCTGTTTTTT.

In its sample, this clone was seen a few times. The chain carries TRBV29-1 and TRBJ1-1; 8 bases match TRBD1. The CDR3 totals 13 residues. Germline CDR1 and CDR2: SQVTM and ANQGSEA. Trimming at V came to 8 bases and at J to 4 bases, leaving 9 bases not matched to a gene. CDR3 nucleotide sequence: TGCAGCTCTGGGACAGGTCGGAGCACTGAAGCTTTCTTT. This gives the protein CSSGTGRSTEAFF.

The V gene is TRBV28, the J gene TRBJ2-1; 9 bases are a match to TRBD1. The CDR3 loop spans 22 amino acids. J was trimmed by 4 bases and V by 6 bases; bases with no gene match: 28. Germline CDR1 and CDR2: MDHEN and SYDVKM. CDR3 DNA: TGTGCCAGCAGCCTCCGGGACAGGCTATTGTGGGGACAGGGTGGAGGTTACAATGAGCAGTTCTTC. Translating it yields CASSLRDRLLWGQGGGYNEQFF.

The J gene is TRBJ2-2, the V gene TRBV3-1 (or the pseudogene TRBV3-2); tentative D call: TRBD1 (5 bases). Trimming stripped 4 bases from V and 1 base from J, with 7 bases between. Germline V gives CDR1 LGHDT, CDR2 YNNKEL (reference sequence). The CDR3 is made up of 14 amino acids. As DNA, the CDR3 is TGTGCCAGCAGCCTCGGACAGAACACCGGGGAGCTGTTTTTT. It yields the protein CASSLGQNTGELFF.

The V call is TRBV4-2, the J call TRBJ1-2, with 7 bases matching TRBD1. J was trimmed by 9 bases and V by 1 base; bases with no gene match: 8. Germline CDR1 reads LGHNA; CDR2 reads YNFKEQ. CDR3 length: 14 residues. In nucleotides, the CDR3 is TGTGCCAGCAGCCAAGGAACAGGGGTCCTTCGCTACACCTTC. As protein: CASSQGTGVLRYTF.

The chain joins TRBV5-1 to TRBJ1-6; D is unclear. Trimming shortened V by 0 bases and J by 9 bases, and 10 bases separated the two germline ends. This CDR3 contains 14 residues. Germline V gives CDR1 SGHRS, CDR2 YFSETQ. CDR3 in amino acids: CASSLDAVGSPLHF. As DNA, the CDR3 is TGCGCCAGCAGCTTGGACGCGGTCGGTTCACCCCTCCACTTT.

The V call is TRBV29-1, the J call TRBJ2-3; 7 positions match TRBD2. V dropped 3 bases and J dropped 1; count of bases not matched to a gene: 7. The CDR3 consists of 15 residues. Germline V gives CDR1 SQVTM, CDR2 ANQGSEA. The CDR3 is CSVERLAGGTDTQYF. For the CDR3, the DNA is TGCAGCGTTGAGCGGCTTGCGGGGGGCACAGATACGCAGTATTTT.

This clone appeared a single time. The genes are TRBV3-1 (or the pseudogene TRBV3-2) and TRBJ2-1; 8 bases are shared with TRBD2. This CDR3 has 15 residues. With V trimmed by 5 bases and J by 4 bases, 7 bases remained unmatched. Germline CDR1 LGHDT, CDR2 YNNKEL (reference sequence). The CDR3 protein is CASSGDGTSYNEQFF. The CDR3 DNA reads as TGTGCCAGCAGCGGGGATGGGACTAGTTACAATGAGCAGTTCTTC.

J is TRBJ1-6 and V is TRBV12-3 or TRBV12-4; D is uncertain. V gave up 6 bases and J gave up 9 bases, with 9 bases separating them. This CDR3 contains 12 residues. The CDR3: CASSLEGSPLHF. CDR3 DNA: TGTGCCAGCAGCCTGGAGGGTTCACCCCTCCACTTT.

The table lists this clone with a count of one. CDR3 bases: TGTGCCAGCAGCGCACACAGGGGCAAATCTAATGAAAAACTGTTTTTT. Translated, it gives CASSAHRGKSNEKLFF. The V gene is TRBV7-8, the J gene TRBJ1-4, with 7 bases aligning to TRBD1. Germline V gene lookup returns CDR1 SGHVS and CDR2 FQNEAQ. The CDR3 spans 16 residues. J gave up 3 bases and V 5 bases, and 9 bases lay outside the gene matches. Combining the CDR3 with reference TRBV7-8 and TRBJ1-4 gives the whole variable domain GAGVSQSPRYKVAKRGQDVALRCDPISGHVSLFWYQQALGQGPEFLTYFQNEAQLDKSGLPSDRFFAERPEGSVSTLKIQRTQQEDSAVYLCASSAHRGKSNEKLFFGSGTQLSVL.

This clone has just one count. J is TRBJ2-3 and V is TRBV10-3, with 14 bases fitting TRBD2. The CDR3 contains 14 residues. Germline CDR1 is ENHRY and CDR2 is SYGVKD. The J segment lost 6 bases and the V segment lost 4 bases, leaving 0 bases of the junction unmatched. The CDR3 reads CAISGTSGGDTQYF. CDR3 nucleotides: TGTGCCATCAGTGGGACTAGCGGGGGGGATACGCAGTATTTT.

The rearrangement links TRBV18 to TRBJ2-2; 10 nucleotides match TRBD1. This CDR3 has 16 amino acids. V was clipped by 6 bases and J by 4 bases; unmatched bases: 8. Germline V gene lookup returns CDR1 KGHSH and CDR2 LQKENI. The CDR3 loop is CASSSPGQGRTGELFF. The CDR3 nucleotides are TGTGCCAGCTCGTCCCCGGGACAGGGGCGCACCGGGGAGCTGTTTTTT.

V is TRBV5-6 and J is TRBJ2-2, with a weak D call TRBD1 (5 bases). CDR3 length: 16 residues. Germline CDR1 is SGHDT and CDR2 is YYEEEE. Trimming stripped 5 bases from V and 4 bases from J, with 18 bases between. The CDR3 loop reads CASSFTLGVGTGELFF. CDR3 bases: TGTGCCAGCAGTTTTACGTTAGGGGTGGGCACCGGGGAGCTGTTTTTT.

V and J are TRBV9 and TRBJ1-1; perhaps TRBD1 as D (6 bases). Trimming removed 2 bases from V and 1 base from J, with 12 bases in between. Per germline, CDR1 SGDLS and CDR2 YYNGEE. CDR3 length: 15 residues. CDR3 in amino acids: CASSVTGTKNTEAFF. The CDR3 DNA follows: TGTGCCAGCAGCGTCACCGGGACAAAGAACACTGAAGCTTTCTTT.

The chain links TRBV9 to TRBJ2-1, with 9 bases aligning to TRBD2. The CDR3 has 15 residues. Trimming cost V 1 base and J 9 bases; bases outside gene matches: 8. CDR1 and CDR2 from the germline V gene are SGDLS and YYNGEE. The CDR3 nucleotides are TGTGCCAGCAGCGTACTCCCTAGCGGGGATAGTGAGCAGTTCTTC. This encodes CASSVLPSGDSEQFF.

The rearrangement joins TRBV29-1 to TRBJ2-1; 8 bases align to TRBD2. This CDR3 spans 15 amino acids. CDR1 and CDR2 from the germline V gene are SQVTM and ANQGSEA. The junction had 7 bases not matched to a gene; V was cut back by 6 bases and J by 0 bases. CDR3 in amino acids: CSVSGGPSSYNEQFF. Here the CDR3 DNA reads TGCAGCGTCAGCGGGGGTCCTAGCTCCTACAATGAGCAGTTCTTC.

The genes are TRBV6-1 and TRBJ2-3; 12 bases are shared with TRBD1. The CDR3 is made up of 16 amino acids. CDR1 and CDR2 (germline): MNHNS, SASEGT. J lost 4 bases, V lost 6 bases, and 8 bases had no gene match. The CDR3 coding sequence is TGTGCCAGCAGCGAATGGGGACAGGGGGCCTCAGATACGCAGTATTTT. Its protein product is CASSEWGQGASDTQYF.